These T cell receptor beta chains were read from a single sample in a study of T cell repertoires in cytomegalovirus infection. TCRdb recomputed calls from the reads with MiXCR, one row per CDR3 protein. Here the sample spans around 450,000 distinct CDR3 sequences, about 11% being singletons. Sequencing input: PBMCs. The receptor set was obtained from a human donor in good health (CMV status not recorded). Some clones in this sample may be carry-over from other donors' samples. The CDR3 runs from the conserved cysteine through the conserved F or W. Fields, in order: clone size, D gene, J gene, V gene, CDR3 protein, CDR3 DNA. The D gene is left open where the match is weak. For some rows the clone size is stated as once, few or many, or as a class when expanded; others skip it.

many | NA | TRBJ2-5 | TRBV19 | CASASSRTADVETQYF | TGTGCCAGCGCCAGCTCAAGGACCGCGGATGTAGAGACCCAGTACTTC
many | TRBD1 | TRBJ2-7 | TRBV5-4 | CASSDPGQGDYEQYF | TGTGCCAGCAGTGACCCGGGACAGGGGGACTACGAGCAGTACTTC
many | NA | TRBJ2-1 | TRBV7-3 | CASSYTRDEQFF | TGTGCCAGCAGCTACACTAGGGATGAGCAGTTCTTC
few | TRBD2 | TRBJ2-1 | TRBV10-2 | CASSESLAGGYNEQFF | TGCGCCAGCAGTGAGAGCCTAGCGGGAGGGTACAATGAGCAGTTCTTC
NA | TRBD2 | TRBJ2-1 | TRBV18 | CASSPIAGYSYNEQFF | TGTGCCAGCTCGCCTATAGCGGGGTACTCCTACAATGAGCAGTTCTTC
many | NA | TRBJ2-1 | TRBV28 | CVTRKAGPDNEQFF | TGTGTAACGAGGAAGGCGGGCCCGGACAATGAGCAGTTCTTC
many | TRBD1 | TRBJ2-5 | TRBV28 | CASSRTGIAGETQYF | TGTGCCAGCAGCAGGACAGGGATCGCGGGTGAGACCCAGTACTTC
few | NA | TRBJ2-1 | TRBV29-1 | CSVGGQYNEQFF | TGCAGCGTTGGAGGTCAGTACAATGAGCAGTTCTTC
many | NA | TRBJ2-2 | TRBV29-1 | CSAITEDGELFF | TGCAGCGCTATAACAGAGGACGGGGAGCTGTTTTTT
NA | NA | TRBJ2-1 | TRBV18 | CASSPSMGGPGNEQFF | TGTGCCAGCTCTCCCTCGATGGGGGGCCCGGGCAATGAGCAGTTCTTC
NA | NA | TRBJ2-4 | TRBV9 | CASSDQGLKGGKNIQYF | TGTGCCAGCAGCGATCAGGGGCTCAAAGGGGGCAAAAACATTCAGTACTTC
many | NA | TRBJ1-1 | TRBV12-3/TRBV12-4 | CASSLDRQKAFF | TGTGCCAGCAGTTTAGATCGGCAGAAAGCTTTCTTT
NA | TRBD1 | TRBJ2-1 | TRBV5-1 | CAINAGTGQFF | TGCGCCATTAATGCGGGGACAGGGCAGTTCTTC
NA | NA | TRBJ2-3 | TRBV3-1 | CASSQGRVGDTQYF | TGTGCCAGCAGCCAAGGGCGGGTTGGGGATACGCAGTATTTT
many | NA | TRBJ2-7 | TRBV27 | CASSSNPGTYYEQYF | TGTGCCAGCAGTTCCAACCCCGGGACCTACTACGAGCAGTACTTC
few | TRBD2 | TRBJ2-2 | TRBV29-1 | CSATPGASGTGELFF | TGCAGTGCCACCCCGGGGGCTAGCGGGACCGGGGAGCTGTTTTTT
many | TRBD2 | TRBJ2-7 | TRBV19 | CASTDTIGAGGSYEQYF | TGTGCCAGTACCGACACCATCGGAGCGGGGGGTTCCTACGAGCAGTACTTC
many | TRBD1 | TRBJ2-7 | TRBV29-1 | CSVDLGQGFNEQYF | TGCAGCGTTGACCTAGGACAGGGGTTCAACGAGCAGTACTTC
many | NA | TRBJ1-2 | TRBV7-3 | CASSLFPGQTGYTF | TGTGCCAGCAGCTTATTCCCTGGGCAGACTGGCTACACCTTC
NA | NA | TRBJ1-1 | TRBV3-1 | CASSHRAPTEAFF | TGTGCCAGCAGCCACAGGGCTCCCACTGAAGCTTTCTTT
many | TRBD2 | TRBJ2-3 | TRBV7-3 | CASSLLRGSTDTQYF | TGTGCCAGCAGCTTACTGCGGGGGAGCACAGATACGCAGTATTTT
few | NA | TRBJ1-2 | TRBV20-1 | CSALRGTQGYTF | TGCAGTGCCCTACGGGGGACGCAGGGCTACACCTTC
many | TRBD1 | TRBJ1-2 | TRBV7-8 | CASTETGNYGYTF | TGTGCCAGCACCGAGACAGGGAACTATGGCTACACCTTC
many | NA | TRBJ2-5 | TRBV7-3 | CASSPSGEGKTQYF | TGTGCCAGCAGCCCCAGTGGGGAAGGGAAGACCCAGTACTTC
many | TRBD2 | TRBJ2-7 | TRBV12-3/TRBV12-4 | CASRQGLAGGYEQYF | TGTGCCAGCAGACAAGGACTAGCGGGAGGCTACGAGCAGTACTTC
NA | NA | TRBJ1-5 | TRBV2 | CACSGTGNQPQHF | TGTGCCTGCAGTGGGACGGGAAATCAGCCCCAGCATTTT
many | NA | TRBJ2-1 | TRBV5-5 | CASSLSTGRLNEQFF | TGTGCCAGCAGCTTATCGACAGGGAGGTTGAATGAGCAGTTCTTC
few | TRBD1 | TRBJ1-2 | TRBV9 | CASTRDSGIYGYTF | TGTGCCAGCACCCGGGACAGTGGGATTTATGGCTACACCTTC
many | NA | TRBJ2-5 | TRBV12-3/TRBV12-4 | CASSFGVEETQYF | TGTGCCAGCAGTTTTGGGGTGGAAGAGACCCAGTACTTC
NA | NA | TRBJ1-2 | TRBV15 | CATSMGRRLNGYTF | TGTGCCACCAGTATGGGACGGCGACTTAATGGCTACACCTTC
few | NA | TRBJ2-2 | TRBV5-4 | CASSPPARGNGELFF | TGTGCCAGCAGCCCGCCGGCCCGAGGGAACGGGGAGCTGTTTTTT
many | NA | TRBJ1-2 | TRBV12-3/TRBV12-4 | CASSFAVNYGYTF | TGTGCCAGCAGTTTTGCAGTTAACTATGGCTACACCTTC
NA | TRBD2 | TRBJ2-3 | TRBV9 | CASSVAPGGRSDTQYF | TGTGCCAGCAGCGTAGCTCCGGGGGGGCGATCGGATACGCAGTATTTT
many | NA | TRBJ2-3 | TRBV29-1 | CSVEAAYTDTQYF | TGCAGCGTTGAAGCAGCCTACACAGATACGCAGTATTTT
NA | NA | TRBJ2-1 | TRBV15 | CATSRGRGYYNEQFF | TGTGCCACCAGCAGGGGCCGAGGGTACTACAATGAGCAGTTCTTC
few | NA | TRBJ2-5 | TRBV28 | CASSPGGRIQETQYF | TGTGCCAGCAGCCCCGGAGGACGAATTCAAGAGACCCAGTACTTC
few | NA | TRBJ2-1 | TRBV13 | CASSQAVALSEQFF | TGTGCCAGCAGCCAGGCGGTCGCCCTTAGTGAGCAGTTCTTC
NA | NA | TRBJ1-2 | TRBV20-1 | CSAPDGYTF | TGCAGTGCTCCGGATGGCTACACCTTC
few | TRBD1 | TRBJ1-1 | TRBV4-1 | CASSEQGASEAFF | TGCGCCAGCAGCGAACAGGGGGCGTCTGAAGCTTTCTTT
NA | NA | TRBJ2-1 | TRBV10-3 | CATQDRYNEQFF | TGTGCCACGCAAGACAGGTACAATGAGCAGTTCTTC
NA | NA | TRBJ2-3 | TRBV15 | CATSQRRGGDTQYF | TGTGCCACCAGCCAGAGACGCGGCGGAGATACGCAGTATTTT
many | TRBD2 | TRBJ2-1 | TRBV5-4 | CASSLGFRTSGYNEQFF | TGTGCCAGCAGCTTGGGGTTCCGGACTAGCGGGTACAATGAGCAGTTCTTC
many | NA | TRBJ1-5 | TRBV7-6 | CASSPTDSNQPQHF | TGTGCCAGCAGCCCGACGGATAGCAATCAGCCCCAGCATTTT
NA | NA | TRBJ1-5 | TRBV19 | CASIGDRFNQPQHF | TGTGCCAGTATTGGGGATCGATTCAATCAGCCCCAGCATTTT
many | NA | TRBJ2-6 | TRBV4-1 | CASSQASAGANVLTF | TGCGCCAGCAGCCAAGCGTCGGCAGGGGCCAACGTCCTGACTTTC
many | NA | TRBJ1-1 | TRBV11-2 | CASSLEQGLNTEAFF | TGTGCCAGCAGCCTAGAACAGGGCCTGAACACTGAAGCTTTCTTT
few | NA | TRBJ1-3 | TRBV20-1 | CSARDWRGRNTIYF | TGCAGTGCTAGAGATTGGAGGGGGAGAAACACCATATATTTT
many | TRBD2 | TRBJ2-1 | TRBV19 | CASSIPGLAYNEQFF | TGTGCCAGTAGTATTCCGGGACTAGCATACAATGAGCAGTTCTTC
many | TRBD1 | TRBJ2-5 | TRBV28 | CASSPGRDRELETQYF | TGTGCCAGCAGCCCGGGGAGGGACAGGGAATTGGAGACCCAGTACTTC
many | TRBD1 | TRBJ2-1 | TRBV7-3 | CASSFDRGNEQFF | TGTGCCAGCAGCTTCGACAGGGGCAATGAGCAGTTCTTC